This section outlines one T cell receptor (beta chain) sequence together with its context. Its antigen is unknown. Base quality data are lacking; no much larger clone is found one base away. This record comes from a study of cytomegalovirus exposure and HLA in healthy donors (TCRdb year 2017). Concerning the study at large: According to an earlier analysis of 587 of the donors, some 180 million T cells yielded 117 million unique TCR beta sequences and around 280 Gb of sequence data. Around 330 gigabases of sequencing data and 91 million or so unique TCR sequences made up an early release that covered approximately 700 HLA-typed donors. Of the approximately 400 genotyped donors, about 80% fell in the genetic ancestry cluster associated with self-reported Caucasian donors. The study aimed to test whether signatures of past pathogen exposure could be identified by cataloging public T cell receptors. The T cell repertoires of some 700 subjects were profiled by immunosequencing and related to cytomegalovirus serostatus. Along with the approximately 600-subject first cohort, a separate validation cohort of roughly 110 different subjects was used. High-throughput TCR immunosequencing, statistical association of individual TCRs with disease status, and machine learning were combined to predict cytomegalovirus infection status. A later analysis re-analyzed previously published TCR beta repertoires from roughly 630 donors and added high-resolution HLA genotyping to study TCR occurrence patterns. The later analysis used no new phenotypic data to find candidate immune exposures, relying instead on TCR beta sequences and their occurrence across donors. In an earlier analysis of more than 550 of the donors, high-throughput TCR beta sequencing was used to judge whether each TCR beta V gene segment behaved as functional or pseudogenic. Donor age, sex, ethnicity and CMV serostatus were compiled together with the repertoire data. A later genetic analysis took genome-wide SNP genotypes for about 65% of the 666 donors and used that subset as a discovery cohort. All discovery cohort repertoires had been generated on a single sequencing platform. HLA typing included class I and class II loci at four-digit resolution. The number of typed donors differed by locus: about 620-630 for A, B, C, DRB1 and DQB1; 500 to 550 for DQA1; around 580 for DPA1; and approximately 450 for DPB1. Five DR-DQ haplotypes were handled as single units for association and clustering, since linkage in the cohort was strong. On average, 235,054 unique TCR beta nucleotide sequences were sequenced per donor among a few hundred genotyped donors of the cohort, with roughly 18% of those sequences being non-productive.

The cohort consisted of more than 650 healthy bone marrow donors. At the time of sampling, all cohort members were nominally healthy, though unrecorded immune exposures were likely present. Of the roughly 620 cohort members, almost 300 had positive CMV serostatus and about 360 had negative CMV serostatus, and CMV serostatus was not recorded for the donor. Each donor provided a peripheral blood sample, and peripheral blood mononuclear cells were used for TCR beta sequencing. The Qiagen DNeasy Blood Extraction Kit was used to extract genomic DNA from the blood cell samples. The library was made by the immunoSEQ multiplex PCR assay. A mixture of 60 forward primers for TCR Vbeta segments and 13 reverse primers for TCR Jbeta segments was used in the multiplex PCR. Amplification of the CDR3 region of rearranged TCR beta genes was performed with a multiplex PCR assay on genomic DNA. The amplified TCR beta libraries were sequenced on the Illumina HiSeq System as 87-base-pair reads. As for the original processing: A later analysis tallied 70 million to 100 million unique TCR beta chains across the roughly 610 repertoires, and some 10 million of those chains were shared by two or more donors. A nearest-neighbor algorithm error-corrected the raw reads and collapsed the reads into unique sequences, merging closely related sequences to remove PCR and sequencing errors. To assign V, D and J gene segments, CDR3 sequences were aligned to IMGT reference sequences. Each retained sequence needed at least a six-nucleotide match to both a V gene segment and a J gene segment. Rearrangements were classified as productive when the CDR3 lacked stop codons and remained in frame with V and J, and all other rearrangements were classified as non-productive. Following IMGT convention, CDR3 was defined as the stretch from the second conserved V-encoded cysteine up to the conserved J-encoded phenylalanine. The earlier analysis of about 620 of the donors excluded sequences that lacked an unambiguous match to a single V gene segment. In an earlier analysis of some 590 of the donors, a V segment was called functional when productive rearrangements were above 56.7%, and segregating when the standard deviation between donors exceeded 5%. A statistical classification framework was developed to diagnose cytomegalovirus status using the catalog of TCR beta chain sequences. V and J gene assignment, in a later analysis, came from comparing TCR nucleotide sequences with IMGT/GENE-DB human TR gene sequences. Using the TCRdist pipeline, a later analysis assigned CDR3 sequences along with most-parsimonious VDJ recombination scenarios. In a later analysis, each TCR beta chain was defined by its CDR3 amino acid sequence together with its V-gene family, and reads without a unique V-gene family were excluded. A later analysis removed 600 or so highly shared, low-generation-probability nucleotide sequences to deal with suspected cross-contamination and a sequencing artifact. In a later analysis, a clonal expansion index was calculated for each public chain from normalized within-repertoire ranks of inferred template counts. A later analysis computed generation probabilities with a VDJ recombination model fitted to out-of-frame rearrangements, and checked the results against IGoR. In a later analysis, TCR-TCR, TCR-HLA and TCR-CMV co-occurrence was scored with hypergeometric tests, and a repertoire-size bias correction was applied to TCR pairs. A later analysis estimated false discovery rates by permuting HLA or CMV assignments 20 times. A later analysis grouped co-occurring TCRs with DBSCAN, adding TCRdist sequence similarity when clustering within HLA-allele-positive subsets. Repertoires with fewer than 30,000 or more than 120,000 public chains, plus five repertoires with anomalous nucleotide sharing, were excluded from co-occurrence clustering. TCRdb obtained this table from immuneACCESS and retained in-frame rearrangements with V and J assigned. These tables miss some clones; where compared with another copy, unresolved V genes account for less than half of the shortfall, and the remainder is unexplained. The V and J calls and clone size were taken over from that table, and D and trimming were inferred from the DNA. This sample holds about 130,000 clones; 80% to 85% were observed only once. Of the sample, under 1.2% falls within the top ten clones.

As encoded in the germline V gene, CDR1 is MNHEY while CDR2 is SVGAGI. Taken from cysteine to phenylalanine, the CDR3 has 11 residues. Left in the record is the CDR3 DNA by itself, 33 bases read in frame from the first base. V drops 7 bases and J drops 4 bases, leaving 7 bases in between. The investigation overall reported the following: The classifier was reported to diagnose cytomegalovirus status with high specificity and sensitivity in both the original and validation cohorts. According to a later analysis, most CMV-associated TCR beta chains appeared to be HLA-restricted, and the HLA associations seemed to be driven largely by CMV exposure. Linkage disequilibrium might explain the correlated functional status among segregating V segments, but an unknown experimental factor could not be ruled out. Broadly in line with IMGT annotations, most TCR beta V segments showed up in productive rearrangements about 90% or about 30% of the time in an earlier analysis of several hundred of the donors. Because the 87-base-pair reads could not distinguish some IMGT-functional V segments, including TRBV6-2 and TRBV6-3, those segments were excluded. A cluster of highly shared sequence variants was judged likely to be a technical artifact of the sequencing pipeline. Most TCR sequences were observed very rarely across donors, whereas some public TCRs were present in many individuals. Strong co-occurrence of HLA alleles, especially DR and DQ, made assigning TCR associations to individual alleles difficult. Compared with equally common non-associated chains, HLA-associated TCR beta chains in a later analysis were more clonally expanded and had lower generation probabilities. About 17 rarely observed V segments, including chromosome 9 orphons, were excluded from the earlier analysis of some 590 of the donors because counts were too low. In the study, 150 to 200 TCR beta chains were listed as associated with cytomegalovirus. A later genetic analysis reported fewer N-insertions in productive TCRs among donors in an Asian-associated ancestry cluster than the roughly 620-donor mean. In a later analysis, some 18,000 TCR beta sequences were associated with specific HLA alleles at a false discovery rate of 0.05. This cohort had only TCR beta chains sequenced, and the lack of alpha or paired-chain data limited which features could be detected. V-gene and J-gene trimming of TCR beta chains was associated with a missense DCLRE1C variant in a later genetic analysis, and the association was replicated in an independent cohort. For the cohort, immune exposure information was limited to CMV serostatus. The authors suggested that the approach could potentially be extended to other disease states and immunological phenotypes. A further reported finding was that TCR beta sequences accurately predicted the HLA-A and HLA-B alleles for most subjects in the first cohort. Because some donors lacked HLA typing at each locus, the association tests relied only on the typed subset. In vitro tests confirmed that a few of the cytomegalovirus-associated TCR beta chains recognize cytomegalovirus antigens. In a later analysis, TCR association rates were found to vary across HLA loci, with the most associated TCRs seen for DRB1 alleles and the fewest for HLA-C alleles. Roughly uniform sequencing depth across donors was assumed in presence/absence analyses, although this assumption may not hold. A later analysis reported that several top co-occurrence clusters appeared linked to parvovirus B19, influenza, CMV and Epstein-Barr virus.

The source of this sequence is a human donor in good health. The sequence is built from TRBV6-5 and TRBJ1-2; the D segment cannot be called with confidence. The material sequenced was PBMCs. The CDR3 protein sequence reads: CASISSYGYTF. The DNA reads TGTGCCAGCATAAGCTCCTATGGCTACACCTTC.